Each of the 10 T cell receptor beta chains below was sequenced from the same sample in a study of metastatic and nonmetastatic thyroid tumors. TCRdb re-called the PCR reads with MiXCR. The sample lists approximately 20,000 clones, about 19% occurring once. Patients were all untreated before their thyroid surgery. Material: tumor tissue. All receptors come from a female donor with papillary thyroid cancer or a benign thyroid nodule (not recorded which). Some clones in this sample may be carry-over from other donors' samples.

The sample holds many counts of this clone. Written as DNA, the CDR3 is TGTGCCAGCAGCTCCGCCGGGACTAGCGGGACCTACGAGCAGTACTTC. It translates to CASSSAGTSGTYEQYF. The V call is TRBV11-3, the J call TRBJ2-7; 13 nucleotides align to TRBD2. The germline V gene has CDR1 SGHNT and CDR2 YENEEA. After removal of 4 bases from V and 2 bases from J, the junction contained 5 bases not matched to a gene. This CDR3 contains 16 residues.

This clone was seen ten or more times. This rearrangement joins TRBV9 to TRBJ1-2; D is unresolved. The germline V and J ends were trimmed by 0 bases and 9 bases, with 18 bases remaining between them. This CDR3 is built from 15 residues. CDR1 is SGDLS and CDR2 is YYNGEE in the germline V gene. The CDR3 bases are TGTGCCAGCAGCGTAGGTGCTGGCAGCCTTGAGAGCTACACCTTC. Its protein product is CASSVGAGSLESYTF.

The sample holds many counts of this clone. The chain carries TRBV6-1 and TRBJ1-2; weak D call: TRBD1 (6 bases). There are 14 residues in the CDR3. Deletions cut 5 bases from V and 4 bases from J, with 14 bases between. Germline V gene lookup returns CDR1 MNHNS and CDR2 SASEGT. This CDR3 reads CASSLGGQGYGYTF. In DNA, the CDR3 is TGTGCCAGCAGTTTGGGGGGGCAGGGCTATGGCTACACCTTC.

This clone has ten or more counts. This chain connects TRBV11-3 to TRBJ2-2; D may be TRBD2 (6 bases). CDR3 length equals 12 residues. The ends were cut back, 7 bases at V and 7 bases at J, with 10 bases in the middle. Looked up from germline, CDR1 is SGHNT and CDR2 is YENEEA. The CDR3 here is CASTRLGGELFF. The CDR3 coding sequence is TGTGCCAGCACCCGACTAGGCGGGGAGCTGTTTTTT.

V is TRBV7-8 and J is TRBJ2-3; tentative D call: TRBD2 (5 bases). Germline loops: CDR1 SGHVS, CDR2 FQNEAQ. V lost 5 bases, J lost 4 bases, and 10 bases lay in between. The CDR3 is made up of 13 amino acids. The CDR3 region is CASSGVSADTQYF. The DNA for the CDR3 is TGTGCCAGCAGCGGGGTTAGCGCAGATACGCAGTATTTT.

In this sample, this clone turned up a few times. As DNA, the CDR3 is TGTGCCAGCAGTGAAATGGGGTACGAGCAGTACTTC. Translating gives CASSEMGYEQYF. The rearrangement links TRBV6-1 to TRBJ2-7; D is uncertain. Per the germline V gene, CDR1 is MNHNS and CDR2 is SASEGT. This CDR3 has 12 amino acids. The V end lost 2 bases, the J end lost 4 bases, and 6 bases lay between the germline ends.

This clone was recorded at least ten times. This chain's CDR3 is CASSLAVDLRTNEKLFF. The CDR3 region has the DNA TGTGCCAGCAGCTTAGCGGTGGATCTCCGAACTAATGAAAAACTGTTTTTT. The rearrangement links TRBV7-9 to TRBJ1-4; D gene uncertain. Trimming took 0 bases from V and 1 from J, leaving 12 bases between them. The germline gives CDR1 SEHNR, CDR2 FQNEAQ (reference sequence). The CDR3 spans 17 residues.

This clone appeared many times. The gene calls are TRBV5-8 and TRBJ1-1; TRBD1 might be the D (6 bases). Germline V lookup: CDR1 SGHTS, CDR2 YDEGEE. This CDR3 comprises 16 residues. V gave up 1 base and J gave up 1 base, with 14 bases separating them. The DNA for the CDR3 is TGTGCCAGCAGCTTGTCGGGGGGGGCGGGGAACACTGAAGCTTTCTTT. Translated, it gives CASSLSGGAGNTEAFF.

This rearrangement joins TRBV28 to TRBJ2-1; 14 bases are shared with TRBD2. The CDR3 contains 19 residues. The germline V gene has CDR1 MDHEN and CDR2 SYDVKM. With V trimmed by 4 bases and J by 8 bases, 16 bases remained unmatched. CDR3: CASSYRMGLAGDSRDEQFF. The CDR3 DNA follows: TGTGCCAGCAGTTACCGCATGGGACTAGCGGGAGACAGTCGCGATGAGCAGTTCTTC.

The table lists this clone with many counts. The chain is built from TRBV20-1 and TRBJ1-1; D might be TRBD1 (5 bases). Germline V gene data show CDR1 as DFQATT and CDR2 as SNEGSKA (reference sequence). The V gene lost 0 bases and the J gene lost 5 bases, with 16 bases spanning the gap. This CDR3 spans 15 amino acids. Here the CDR3 reads CSARDRAGIMTEAFF. The CDR3 bases are TGCAGTGCTAGAGATCGAGCAGGGATAATGACTGAAGCTTTCTTT.